Shown below are 27 T cell receptor beta chains from a single sample sequenced in a study of blood T cell repertoires in COVID-19. The method was immunoSEQ multiplex PCR; TCRdb's version includes in-frame clones alone and lacks a portion of them. The profile shows 110,000 to 150,000 clones, about 89% of them singletons. The sequenced sample consisted of peripheral blood. These receptors all stem from a man aged 60 to 69 with active or convalescent COVID-19.

V is TRBV7-9 and J is TRBJ1-2; a weak D match, TRBD1 (6 bases). The length of the CDR3 is 15 residues. V gave up 5 bases and J gave up 4 bases, with 17 bases separating them. Germline values: CDR1 SEHNR, CDR2 FQNEAQ (reference sequence). CDR3 nucleotide sequence: TGTGCCAGCAGCAGCGCAGGGGTTTCGGTCTATGGCTACACCTTC. Its translation is CASSSAGVSVYGYTF.

The V call is TRBV19, the J call TRBJ1-4, with 10 positions matching TRBD1. Losses at the gene ends were 4 bases for V and 8 bases for J; bases not matched to a gene: 7. Germline CDR1 is LNHDA and CDR2 is SQIVND (reference sequence). The CDR3 runs 15 residues. The CDR3 is CASSTRQGAGEKLFF. The CDR3 DNA reads as TGTGCCAGTAGTACCCGACAGGGGGCGGGCGAAAAACTGTTTTTT.

This chain links TRBV3-1 (or the pseudogene TRBV3-2) with TRBJ1-6, with D unclear. The V gene lost 4 bases and the J gene lost 8 bases, with 15 bases spanning the gap. There are 15 residues in the CDR3. Germline CDR1 LGHDT, CDR2 YNNKEL (reference sequence). The CDR3 here is CASSPGPGDYSPLHF. The CDR3 nucleotides read TGTGCCAGCAGCCCTGGCCCCGGGGATTATTCACCCCTCCACTTT.

The CDR3 sequence is CASSLVVQDYEQYF. The CDR3 nucleotides are TGCGCCAGCAGCTTGGTTGTCCAGGACTACGAGCAGTACTTC. The gene calls are TRBV5-1 and TRBJ2-7; D gene ambiguous. Per germline, CDR1 SGHRS and CDR2 YFSETQ. V was trimmed by 0 bases and J by 3 bases, leaving 10 bases between them. The CDR3 runs to 14 residues. The full variable domain, rest sourced from reference TRBV5-1 and TRBJ2-7, is KAGVTQTPRYLIKTRGQQVTLSCSPISGHRSVSWYQQTPGQGLQFLFEYFSETQRNKGNFPGRFSGRQFSNSRSEMNVSTLELGDSALYLCASSLVVQDYEQYFGPGTRLTVT.

The rearrangement uses TRBV7-3 and TRBJ2-7, with 9 positions matching TRBD2. Germline CDR1 reads SGHTA; CDR2 reads FQGTGA. The CDR3 consists of 17 residues. With V trimmed by 5 bases and J by 2 bases, 13 bases remained unmatched. CDR3 nucleotides: TGTGCCAGCAGCCCTAGGGCGGGGGGGGAGGCCCCCTACGAGCAGTACTTC. Translating it yields CASSPRAGGEAPYEQYF.

The rearrangement joins TRBV29-1 to TRBJ1-2; D perhaps matches TRBD1 (6 bases). Germline loops: CDR1 SQVTM, CDR2 ANQGSEA. The CDR3 extends over 14 amino acids. V lost 3 bases and J lost 6, with 17 bases in between. CDR3 sequence (DNA): TGCAGCGTTGAGGCCCAGGGGATTCGGAATGGCTACACCTTC. It encodes CSVEAQGIRNGYTF.

The chain employs TRBV11-2 and TRBJ2-7, with TRBD1 as a possible D gene (6 bases). The V and J ends lost 5 bases and 4 bases respectively, with 9 bases between them. The CDR3 is made up of 12 amino acids. Germline CDR1 and CDR2: SGHAT and FQNNGV. For the CDR3, the DNA is TGTGCCAGCAGCGTACAGGGATACGAGCAGTACTTC. Its translation is CASSVQGYEQYF.

This chain uses TRBV27 with TRBJ2-2, with D possibly TRBD1 on 6 matching bases. The germline V and J ends were trimmed by 3 bases and 3 bases, with 11 bases remaining between them. There are 15 residues in the CDR3. From germline, CDR1 is MNHEY and CDR2 SMNVEV (reference sequence). CDR3: CASSFSQGYTGELFF. The CDR3 region has the DNA TGTGCCAGCAGTTTCAGTCAGGGGTACACCGGGGAGCTGTTTTTT.

The genes are TRBV4-1 and TRBJ1-2; 10 bases fit TRBD1. CDR1 and CDR2 (germline): MGHRA, YSYEKL. The junction had 5 bases not matched to a gene; V was cut back by 0 bases and J by 7 bases. The CDR3 is 15 amino acids. CDR3 region: CASSQENWTGGGYTF. DNA of the CDR3: TGCGCCAGCAGCCAAGAGAATTGGACAGGGGGTGGCTACACCTTC.

The rearrangement uses TRBV28 and TRBJ1-5; D uncertain. V was clipped by 3 bases and J by 1 base, with 7 bases between them. Per the germline V gene, CDR1 is MDHEN and CDR2 is SYDVKM. This CDR3 contains 14 residues. The CDR3 here is CASSLGGSNQPQHF. The CDR3 DNA is TGTGCCAGCAGTTTGGGAGGAAGCAATCAGCCCCAGCATTTT.

The chain links TRBV19 to TRBJ2-3, with D maybe TRBD2 (6 bases). Trimming removed 4 bases at V and 0 bases at J, with 17 bases between. There are 17 residues in the CDR3. The germline V gene has CDR1 LNHDA and CDR2 SQIVND (reference sequence). The CDR3 loop is CASSNTGGRYSTDTQYF. CDR3 nucleotide sequence: TGTGCCAGTAGTAATACTGGGGGGAGGTACAGCACAGATACGCAGTATTTT.

The J gene is TRBJ2-1, the V gene TRBV7-2; TRBD1 matches at 8 bases. Germline V CDR1 and CDR2: SGHTA, FQGNSA. V shed 4 bases, J shed 2 bases, and the junction held 4 bases outside the gene matches. The CDR3 runs 15 residues. CDR3 amino acids: CASSSSGQAYNEQFF. CDR3 nucleotide sequence: TGTGCCAGCAGCTCCTCGGGACAGGCCTACAATGAGCAGTTCTTC.

The rearrangement uses TRBV2 and TRBJ2-7; D remains ambiguous. Germline CDR1 and CDR2: SNHLY and FYNNEI. V lost 2 bases to trimming and J lost 6 bases, with 14 bases between them. The CDR3 totals 14 residues. CDR3 region: CASSESTGVREQYF. The CDR3 DNA sequence: TGTGCCAGCAGTGAATCTACGGGTGTACGCGAGCAGTACTTC.

The CDR3 loop is CAISEQSGKSSYNEQFF. The CDR3 DNA is TGTGCCATCAGTGAGCAGAGCGGGAAGAGCTCCTACAATGAGCAGTTCTTC. J is TRBJ2-1 and V is TRBV10-3, with 7 bases fitting TRBD2. There are 17 residues in the CDR3. The germline gives CDR1 ENHRY, CDR2 SYGVKD. Losses at the gene ends were 2 bases for V and 0 bases for J; bases not matched to a gene: 7.

This chain connects TRBV5-4 to TRBJ1-1, with 7 bases fitting TRBD1. The germline CDR1 and CDR2 sequences are SGHNT and YYREEE (reference sequence). V dropped 2 bases and J dropped 2; count of bases not matched to a gene: 3. The CDR3 has 14 residues. The CDR3 region has the DNA TGTGCCAGCAGCTTAGACAGGGCAAACACTGAAGCTTTCTTT. It yields the protein CASSLDRANTEAFF.

The rearrangement links TRBV9 to TRBJ2-7, with D perhaps matching TRBD1 (6 bases). This CDR3 region has 14 residues. Germline V gene data show CDR1 as SGDLS and CDR2 as YYNGEE. The germline V and J ends were trimmed by 4 bases and 5 bases, with 16 bases remaining between them. CDR3 residues: CASSPAPGANEQYF. The CDR3 DNA reads TGTGCCAGCAGCCCAGCCCCAGGGGCAAACGAGCAGTACTTC.

V and J are TRBV5-8 and TRBJ2-5; possibly TRBD2 for D (5 bases). The CDR3 covers 17 residues. In germline, CDR1 is SGHTS, CDR2 YDEGEE. Trimming pared 9 bases from V and 0 bases from J, leaving 24 bases between. CDR3 sequence (DNA): TGTGCCACTCCCCTTGGGGAGCTCGGAGTTTACCAAGAGACCCAGTACTTC. It yields the protein CATPLGELGVYQETQYF. The full variable domain, completed using reference TRBV5-8 and TRBJ2-5, is EAGVTQSPTHLIKTRGQQATLRCSPISGHTSVYWYQQALGLGLQFLLWYDEGEERNRGNFPPRFSGRQFPNYSSELNVNALELEDSALYLCATPLGELGVYQETQYFGPGTRLLVL.

V is TRBV5-1 and J is TRBJ2-3; 8 bases are a match to TRBD1. This CDR3 region has 14 residues. Per germline, CDR1 SGHRS and CDR2 YFSETQ. V gave up 7 bases and J gave up 5 bases; unmatched junction bases: 9. CDR3 nucleotides: TGCGCCAGCTTACGAACCGGGACAGGAGATACGCAGTATTTT. Its translation is CASLRTGTGDTQYF. Full variable domain (remainder filled in from reference TRBV5-1 and TRBJ2-3): KAGVTQTPRYLIKTRGQQVTLSCSPISGHRSVSWYQQTPGQGLQFLFEYFSETQRNKGNFPGRFSGRQFSNSRSEMNVSTLELGDSALYLCASLRTGTGDTQYFGPGTRLTVL.

This chain connects TRBV28 to TRBJ1-2; perhaps TRBD1 as D (5 bases). V was trimmed by 2 bases and J by 6 bases, leaving 10 bases between them. CDR1 MDHEN and CDR2 SYDVKM come from the germline V gene. This CDR3 is built from 13 residues. CDR3 DNA sequence: TGTGCCAGCAGTTTACGGACGGGGGATGGCTACACCTTC. Translating gives CASSLRTGDGYTF.

This chain joins TRBV27 and TRBJ2-1, with D possibly being TRBD2 (6 bases). Between the trimmed V and J ends, which lost 8 bases and 3 bases, there was a span of 17 bases. This CDR3 has 15 amino acids. Germline CDR1 reads MNHEY; CDR2 reads SMNVEV (reference sequence). CDR3 sequence: CASYPRESLYNEQFF. The CDR3 region has the DNA TGTGCCAGCTACCCCCGGGAGAGCCTCTACAATGAGCAGTTCTTC.

This rearrangement joins TRBV7-6 to TRBJ2-7; the match to TRBD1 covers 8 bases. Germline loops: CDR1 SGHVS, CDR2 FNYEAQ. This CDR3 has 15 amino acids. The junction had 12 bases not matched to a gene; V was cut back by 6 bases and J by 5 bases. The CDR3, as DNA: TGTGCCAGCAGTCAGGCAGGGGGCGATCCACACGAGCAGTACTTC. Translation: CASSQAGGDPHEQYF.

This chain joins TRBV6-5 and TRBJ2-1; TRBD2 matches at 10 bases. CDR1 and CDR2 from the germline V gene are MNHEY and SVGAGI. This CDR3 contains 15 residues. V trimming: 0 bases; J trimming: 7 bases; junction bases outside the gene matches: 3. The DNA of the CDR3 is TGTGCCAGCAGTTACTCCCAGCGGGGGGGGAATGAGCAGTTCTTC. Protein: CASSYSQRGGNEQFF.

This chain links TRBV2 with TRBJ2-1, with 12 bases fitting TRBD2. This CDR3 contains 14 residues. V lost 9 bases to trimming and J lost 7 bases; unmatched junction nucleotides: 7. The germline V gene has CDR1 SNHLY and CDR2 FYNNEI. CDR3 sequence (DNA): TGTGCCAGTGGGGCTAGCGGGAGGGAAAATGAGCAGTTCTTC. Protein: CASGASGRENEQFF.

The genes are TRBV3-1 (or the pseudogene TRBV3-2) and TRBJ1-5; no clear D gene. This CDR3 has 13 amino acids. Per germline, CDR1 LGHDT and CDR2 YNNKEL (reference sequence). V lost 4 bases, J lost 7 bases, and 11 bases lay in between. For the CDR3, the DNA is TGTGCCAGCAGCCCGCCCGGGAACCAGCCCCAGCATTTT. This encodes CASSPPGNQPQHF.

This clone turned up a few times. The chain recombines TRBV28 with TRBJ1-5; 8 positions match TRBD1. This CDR3 is built from 14 residues. Per germline, CDR1 MDHEN and CDR2 SYDVKM. V was clipped by 8 bases and J by 4 bases; unmatched bases: 7. CDR3 nucleotide sequence: TGTGCCAGCGGCACAGGGGGGAGTAATCAGCCCCAGCATTTT. This codes for CASGTGGSNQPQHF.

The chain links TRBV10-1 to TRBJ1-6, with unresolved D. Germline CDR1 WNHNN, CDR2 SYGVQD (reference sequence). The length of the CDR3 is 16 residues. V was cut by 2 bases and J by 9 bases, with 17 bases left in between. The CDR3 DNA reads as TGCGCCAGCAGTGAGCGGCGGCCTAATCCCCCTTCACCCCTCCACTTT. It encodes CASSERRPNPPSPLHF.

This chain joins TRBV5-1 and TRBJ2-5; maybe TRBD1 (5 bases). The V end was cut by 0 bases, the J end by 4 bases, with 13 bases between. Germline-derived CDR1 and CDR2 are SGHRS and YFSETQ. The CDR3 totals 15 residues. The CDR3 region is CASSLAGIIGETQYF. The CDR3 DNA sequence: TGCGCCAGCAGCTTGGCAGGGATTATTGGAGAGACCCAGTACTTC.